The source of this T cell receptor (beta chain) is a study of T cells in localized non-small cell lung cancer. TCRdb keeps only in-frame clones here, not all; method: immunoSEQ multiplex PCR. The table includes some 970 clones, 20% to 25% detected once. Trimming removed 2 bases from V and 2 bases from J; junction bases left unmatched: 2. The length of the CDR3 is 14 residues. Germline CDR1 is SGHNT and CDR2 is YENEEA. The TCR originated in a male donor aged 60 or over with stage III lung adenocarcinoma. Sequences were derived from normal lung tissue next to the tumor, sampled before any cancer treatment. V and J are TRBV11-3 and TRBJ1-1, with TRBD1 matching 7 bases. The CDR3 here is CASSLRDSNTEAFF. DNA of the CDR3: TGTGCCAGCAGCTTAAGGGACAGCAACACTGAAGCTTTCTTT.